This TCR beta chain was observed in a study of STAT3 mutations in large granular lymphocyte leukemia. Assay used: immunoSEQ multiplex PCR; TCRdb lists only in-frame clones, some missing. The table shows 9,500 to 12,000 clones, with 54% occurring only once. The study's findings and limits: In about 30% of the 18 patients, new TCR clonotypes emerged after therapy. At least one immunodominant TCR beta clonotype appeared in every T-cell large granular lymphocyte leukemia patient.

Concerning this clone itself: Its antigen is undetermined.

The V gene lost 6 bases and the J gene lost 4 bases, with 16 bases spanning the gap. CDR1 is MNHEY, CDR2 SMNVEV, per germline (reference sequence). The CDR3 runs 15 residues. The V and J genes are TRBV27 and TRBJ2-1, with D possibly matching TRBD2 (6 bases). The specimen sequenced was peripheral blood mononuclear cells. The clonotype originates from a boy aged 10-17 years with T-cell large granular lymphocyte leukemia. Some clones in this sample may be carry-over from other donors' samples. The CDR3 protein is CASRGLPGRYNEQFF. The CDR3 bases are TGTGCCAGCAGGGGCTTGCCAGGGAGGTACAATGAGCAGTTCTTC.